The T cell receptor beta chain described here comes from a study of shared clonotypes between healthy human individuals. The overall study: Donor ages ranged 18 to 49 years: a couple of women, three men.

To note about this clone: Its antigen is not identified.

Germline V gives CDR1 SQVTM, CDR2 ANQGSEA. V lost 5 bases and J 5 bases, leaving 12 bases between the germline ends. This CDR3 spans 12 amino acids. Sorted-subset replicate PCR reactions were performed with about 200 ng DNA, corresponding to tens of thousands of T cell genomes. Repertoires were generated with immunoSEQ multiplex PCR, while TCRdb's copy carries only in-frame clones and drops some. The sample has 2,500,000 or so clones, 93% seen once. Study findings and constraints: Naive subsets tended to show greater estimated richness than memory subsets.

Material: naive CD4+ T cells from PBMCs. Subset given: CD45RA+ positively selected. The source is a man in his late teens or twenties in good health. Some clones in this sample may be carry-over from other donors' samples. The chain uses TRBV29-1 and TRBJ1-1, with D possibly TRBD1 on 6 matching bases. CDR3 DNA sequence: TGCAGCGTTACAGGGTGGGAAACTGAAGCTTTCTTT. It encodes CSVTGWETEAFF.